One and the same sample provided the 20 T cell receptor beta chains below, sequenced in a study of blood T cells in healthy people across ages. Primers used in a second PCR of about 6 to 12 cycles were a sample-barcoded 5' primer and a J-beta primer mix. TCRdb used MiXCR to reprocess the 5' RACE reads, holding one entry per CDR3 protein. Here the sample spans roughly 1.9 million distinct CDR3 sequences, approximately 40% being singletons. The sample taken for sequencing was blood. The receptors derive from a human donor in good health.

The rearrangement joins TRBV4-1 to TRBJ1-2; D is unclear. Germline-derived CDR1 and CDR2 are MGHRA and YSYEKL. This CDR3 spans 16 amino acids. Deletions cut 1 base from V and 7 bases from J, with 19 bases between. The CDR3 is CASSQVPALSRSGYTF. CDR3 in DNA: TGCGCCAGCAGCCAAGTACCGGCATTATCACGAAGTGGCTACACCTTC.

In its sample, this clonotype was seen a few times. The V gene is TRBV7-3, the J gene TRBJ2-1; the D gene could be TRBD1 or TRBD2 (7 bases each). Per germline, CDR1 SGHTA and CDR2 FQGTGA. Trimming pared 5 bases from V and 8 bases from J, leaving 19 bases between. CDR3 length equals 15 residues. The CDR3 is CASSPQGGRTHEQFF. CDR3 nucleotides: TGTGCCAGCAGCCCCCAGGGGGGGCGTACGCATGAGCAGTTCTTC.

The gene calls are TRBV5-1 and TRBJ1-2; weak D call: TRBD1 (5 bases). CDR1 SGHRS and CDR2 YFSETQ come from the germline V gene. The CDR3 is 15 amino acids. Between the trimmed V and J ends, which lost 0 bases and 8 bases, there was a span of 17 bases. CDR3 bases: TGCGCCAGCAGCTTGGGGGGCAGGCCCTCGGGAGGCTACACCTTC. Translating gives CASSLGGRPSGGYTF.

On this clonotype itself: A much larger clone is a single base away; this may be a read error. This chain joins TRBV29-1 and TRBJ2-1, with TRBD1 identical over 7 bases. Germline V CDR1 and CDR2: SQVTM, ANQGSEA. CDR3 length: 11 amino acids. The CDR3 nucleotides read TGCAGCGTGGCTACAGGGGATGAGCAGGTCTTC. Its protein is CSVATGDEQVF.

The chain recombines TRBV11-3 with TRBJ1-1; 9 bases line up with TRBD1. Germline V lookup: CDR1 SGHNT, CDR2 YENEEA. V dropped 6 bases and J dropped 10; count of bases not matched to a gene: 6. The CDR3 covers 12 residues. For the CDR3, the DNA is TGTGCCAGCAGGGCAACACAGGGGGCAGCTTTCTTT. As protein: CASRATQGAAFF. Variable domain in full (rest from reference TRBV11-3 and TRBJ1-1): EAGVVQSPRYKIIEKKQPVAFWCNPISGHNTLYWYLQNLGQGPELLIRYENEEAVDDSQLPKDRFSAERLKGVDSTLKIQPAELGDSAVYLCASRATQGAAFFGQGTRLTVV.

The chain recombines TRBV19 with TRBJ2-6, with D maybe TRBD1 (6 bases). Germline V gene data show CDR1 as LNHDA and CDR2 as SQIVND (reference sequence). CDR3 length equals 16 residues. The V end lost 8 bases, the J end lost 1 base, and 15 bases lay between the germline ends. The CDR3 DNA reads as TGTGCCAGTGGGCGACAGGATGCGTCTGGGGCCAACGTCCTGACTTTC. Translation gives CASGRQDASGANVLTF.

This chain uses TRBV10-3 with TRBJ2-1; the match to TRBD2 covers 13 bases. CDR1 is ENHRY, CDR2 SYGVKD, per germline. The J segment lost 8 bases and the V segment lost 6 bases, leaving 16 bases of the junction unmatched. The CDR3 loop spans 18 amino acids. In nucleotides, the CDR3 is TGTGCCATCAGCCCAAGACTAGCGGGGGGCTCGAAGGTCTATGAGCAGTTCTTC. It codes for CAISPRLAGGSKVYEQFF.

The rearrangement links TRBV6-2 or TRBV6-3 to TRBJ2-2; D possibly corresponds to TRBD1 (5 bases). Germline V gene data show CDR1 as MNHEY and CDR2 as SVGEGT. Deletions cut 6 bases from V and 8 bases from J, with 16 bases between. This CDR3 has 14 amino acids. For the CDR3, the DNA is TGTGCCAGCAGCAGGGATAGGTCGGCGGGGGAGCTGTTTTTT. Its translation: CASSRDRSAGELFF.

This clonotype was seen a handful of times. The chain employs TRBV7-8 and TRBJ2-1; unclear D gene. CDR1 and CDR2 (germline): SGHVS, FQNEAQ. Trimming shortened V by 3 bases and J by 1 base, and 10 bases separated the two germline ends. CDR3 size: 15 residues. CDR3 in amino acids: CASSLTELSYNEQFF. CDR3 bases: TGTGCCAGCAGCTTGACGGAGCTTTCCTACAATGAGCAGTTCTTC.

A note on this clonotype: Given the absence of the conserved phenylalanine or tryptophan at the CDR3 end, a read error is likely. The chain combines TRBV15 with TRBJ2-6; D remains unclear. Per the germline V gene, CDR1 is LNHNV and CDR2 is YYDKDF (reference sequence). The ends were cut back, 6 bases at V and 4 bases at J, with 7 bases in the middle. The CDR3 contains 13 residues. CDR3 nucleotides: TGTGCCACCAGGAAGTCAGGGGCCAACGTCCTGACTGTC. Its translation: CATRKSGANVLTV.

The chain joins TRBV14 to TRBJ2-6; tentative D call: TRBD1 (5 bases). V shed 0 bases and J shed 3 bases, with 9 bases lying between them. Germline loops: CDR1 SGHDN, CDR2 FVKESK. This CDR3 contains 16 residues. The CDR3 coding sequence is TGTGCCAGCAGCCAAGATTTAGGGGTTGGGGCCAACGTCCTGACTTTC. This encodes CASSQDLGVGANVLTF.

V usage is TRBV28 and J usage is TRBJ1-1; D unresolved. The CDR3 spans 11 residues. Trimming pared 4 bases from V and 6 bases from J, leaving 6 bases between. Germline-derived CDR1 and CDR2 are MDHEN and SYDVKM. As DNA, the CDR3 is TGTGCCAGCAGTTCTAGCGCTGAAGCTTTCTTT. Translation: CASSSSAEAFF.

V usage is TRBV29-1 and J usage is TRBJ1-1; D is possibly TRBD1 (5 bases). This CDR3 region has 13 residues. V lost 6 bases, J lost 1 base, and 12 bases lay in between. The germline gives CDR1 SQVTM, CDR2 ANQGSEA. CDR3 sequence: CSVAGMGNTEAFF. CDR3 sequence (DNA): TGCAGCGTGGCAGGGATGGGGAACACTGAAGCTTTCTTT. Combining the CDR3 with reference TRBV29-1 and TRBJ1-1 gives the whole variable domain SAVISQKPSRDICQRGTSLTIQCQVDSQVTMMFWYRQQPGQSLTLIATANQGSEATYESGFVIDKFPISRPNLTFSTLTVSNMSPEDSSIYLCSVAGMGNTEAFFGQGTRLTVV.

This clonotype showed up just once. Germline and junction disagree at one end, which may indicate a read error. This chain joins TRBV7-9 and TRBJ2-7; D is possibly TRBD1 or TRBD2 (5 bases each). Per germline, CDR1 SEHNR and CDR2 FQNEAQ (reference sequence). The CDR3 length is 15 residues. The chain's CDR3 is CASSLLGERRYEQCF. The CDR3 DNA is TGTGCCAGCAGCTTATTGGGGGAACGTAGGTACGAGCAGTGCTTC.

The chain uses TRBV6-5 and TRBJ1-5, with TRBD1 as a possible D gene (5 bases). CDR1 is MNHEY and CDR2 is SVGAGI in the germline V gene. V was pared by 2 bases and J by 7 bases, with 15 bases between. The length of the CDR3 is 15 residues. The CDR3 protein is CASSYRGPEFQPQHF. The CDR3 DNA reads TGTGCCAGCAGTTACAGGGGACCGGAATTCCAGCCCCAGCATTTT.

To note about this clonotype: A much bigger clone sits one base away, suggesting this may be a read error. V and J are TRBV5-1 and TRBJ2-5; D unclear. The J call may be incorrect, as the DNA end agrees better with TRBJ2-1. Germline V gene sequence: CDR1 SGHRS, CDR2 YFSETQ. The CDR3 length is 13 residues. This chain's CDR3 is CASSLEVQETQFF. The CDR3 DNA is TGCGCCAGCAGCTTGGAGGTGCAAGAGACCCAGTTCTTC.

The chain employs TRBV5-1 and TRBJ1-2, with TRBD1 identical over 7 bases. The CDR3 length is 14 residues. With V trimmed by 4 bases and J by 5 bases, 8 bases remained unmatched. The germline V gene has CDR1 SGHRS and CDR2 YFSETQ. For the CDR3, the DNA is TGCGCCAGCAGCGGGCACGGGACAGCATATGGCTACACCTTC. Translated: CASSGHGTAYGYTF.

This chain links TRBV29-1 with TRBJ2-1; maybe TRBD1 (5 bases). The V and J ends lost 7 bases and 5 bases respectively, with 9 bases between them. Germline V lookup: CDR1 SQVTM, CDR2 ANQGSEA. The CDR3 loop spans 11 amino acids. The CDR3 spells CSADSNNEQFF. The CDR3 DNA reads TGCAGCGCCGACAGCAACAATGAGCAGTTCTTC.

This clonotype has a handful of counts. The V call is TRBV20-1, the J call TRBJ2-1; D could derive from TRBD1 or TRBD2 (5 bases each). Per the germline V gene, CDR1 is DFQATT and CDR2 is SNEGSKA (reference sequence). V lost 5 bases, J lost 4 bases, and 18 bases lay in between. The CDR3 consists of 15 residues. The DNA for the CDR3 is TGCAGTGCTCGCGCCGGGACGGGAACATACAATGAGCAGTTCTTC. It specifies CSARAGTGTYNEQFF.

This clonotype was recorded many times. This chain connects TRBV4-3 to TRBJ2-2, with 12 bases identical to TRBD2. The CDR3 length is 15 residues. Germline values: CDR1 LGHNA, CDR2 YSLEER. The junction had 0 bases not matched to a gene; V was cut back by 1 base and J by 6 bases. CDR3 DNA: TGCGCCAGCAGCCAAGCTAGCGGGGGGGCCGGGGAGCTGTTTTTT. Translation: CASSQASGGAGELFF.